This is a list of T cell receptor beta chains from one sample in a study of T cell changes during pregnancy in multiple sclerosis. The data were produced by immunoSEQ multiplex PCR, yet TCRdb's version contains in-frame clones alone and is incomplete. The data contain tens of thousands of clones, 93% of them singletons. Sequencing used peripheral blood, obtained in the second trimester of pregnancy. The receptors shown here come from a female donor with multiple sclerosis, enrolled in a pregnancy study. The CDR3 runs from the conserved cysteine through the conserved F or W. The order of the fields is CDR3 DNA, CDR3 protein, clone size, J gene, D gene, V gene. The D gene is left open where the match is weak. Size tells how often a clone was seen (once, few, many) or the class of an expanded clone, and some rows leave it out.

TGTGCCAGCATCGCACCTAGTGGCGGCGAGCAGTACTTC | CASIAPSGGEQYF | NA | TRBJ2-7 | NA | TRBV28
TGTGCCAGCAGCTATTCGACAGGGCACTATGGCTACACCTTC | CASSYSTGHYGYTF | once | TRBJ1-2 | TRBD1 | TRBV7-9
TGTGCCAGCCCCTCGCCTCGGACAGGCCCCCTTTCTGGAAACACCATATATTTT | CASPSPRTGPLSGNTIYF | NA | TRBJ1-3 | TRBD1 | TRBV27
TGCGCCAGCTCTTTACAGGGGTCGAACACTGAAGCTTTCTTT | CASSLQGSNTEAFF | few | TRBJ1-1 | TRBD1 | TRBV5-1
TGCGCCAGCAGCTCATCCCTAGGGACAGGCTATGGCTACACCTTC | CASSSSLGTGYGYTF | NA | TRBJ1-2 | TRBD1 | TRBV5-1
TGTGCCAGCAGTGAACCGGCAGGGGACTATGGCTACACCTTC | CASSEPAGDYGYTF | NA | TRBJ1-2 | NA | TRBV2
TGTGCCAGCAGTGCCGGAGACAGGGGGCTGAACAATGAGCAGTTCTTC | CASSAGDRGLNNEQFF | NA | TRBJ2-1 | TRBD1 | TRBV25-1
TGTGCCAGCAGCTATGACAGGGAAACCTACGAGCAGTACTTC | CASSYDRETYEQYF | NA | TRBJ2-7 | TRBD1 | TRBV7-6
TGTGCCAGCAGCCCAAGGACAAAGGGGGCCGCCGGGGAGCTGTTTTTT | CASSPRTKGAAGELFF | NA | TRBJ2-2 | TRBD1 | TRBV6-4
TGTGCCAGCAGCTCGTCGGGTTCACCCCTCCACTTT | CASSSSGSPLHF | NA | TRBJ1-6 | NA | TRBV5-6
TGCGCCAGCAGCCAAGATTGGGACTCCTACACAGATACGCAGTATTTT | CASSQDWDSYTDTQYF | NA | TRBJ2-3 | NA | TRBV4-1
TGTGCCAGCAGTTACTCGGGGGGACTAACCTACGAGCAGTACTTC | CASSYSGGLTYEQYF | NA | TRBJ2-7 | TRBD2 | TRBV6-5
TGTGCCATCAGTGATGGGGCAGGGGATGAAAAACTGTTTTTT | CAISDGAGDEKLFF | once | TRBJ1-4 | NA | TRBV10-3
TGCGCCAGCAGCTCGAGGGGGAGGGGGAACACCGGGGAGCTGTTTTTT | CASSSRGRGNTGELFF | NA | TRBJ2-2 | NA | TRBV5-1
TGTGCCAGCAGGCCAGGGAGGGGCGGGTTAACAGATACGCAGTATTTT | CASRPGRGGLTDTQYF | NA | TRBJ2-3 | TRBD2 | TRBV28
TGTGCCAGCAGCTGGACCTTGCGGGACTACGAGCAGTACTTC | CASSWTLRDYEQYF | NA | TRBJ2-7 | NA | TRBV5-6
TGTGCCAGCCGGGACAGGGAGAATTCACCCCTCCACTTT | CASRDRENSPLHF | NA | TRBJ1-6 | TRBD1 | TRBV2
TGCGCCAGCAGCCAGTACCCGAGGAGGCAGTATTTT | CASSQYPRRQYF | NA | TRBJ2-3 | NA | TRBV4-1
TGTGCCAGCAGTCCCTCAGGGACAGGGAATGGAGCTTTCTTT | CASSPSGTGNGAFF | NA | TRBJ1-1 | TRBD1 | TRBV6-6
TGTGCCAGCCGCCCCTGGGGGGGAAGCAATCAGCCCCAGCATTTT | CASRPWGGSNQPQHF | NA | TRBJ1-5 | NA | TRBV5-6
TGCAGCGCCGAGCAGGGGGGCACTGAAGCTTTCTTT | CSAEQGGTEAFF | NA | TRBJ1-1 | TRBD1 | TRBV29-1
TGTGCCAGCAGCTTAGTGCTAGCAGAAGAGACCCAGTACTTC | CASSLVLAEETQYF | NA | TRBJ2-5 | NA | TRBV11-2
TGCAGTGCGCGGATCGGAGAGACCCAGTACTTC | CSARIGETQYF | NA | TRBJ2-5 | NA | TRBV20-1
TGCAGTCCCACTTCGGGAGACATTCAGTACTTC | CSPTSGDIQYF | NA | TRBJ2-4 | NA | TRBV20-1
TGTGCCAGCAGAGCGGGGGAGATCAATGAGCAGTTCTTC | CASRAGEINEQFF | NA | TRBJ2-1 | TRBD2 | TRBV6-5
TGTGCTAGTGGAGCCGGGACTAGCAGCACAGATACGCAGTATTTT | CASGAGTSSTDTQYF | NA | TRBJ2-3 | TRBD2 | TRBV12-5
TGTGCCAGCAGTTCCGGGACAGCTAACTATGGCTACACCTTC | CASSSGTANYGYTF | NA | TRBJ1-2 | TRBD1 | TRBV6-5
TGTGCCAGCAGCGTAGGCGGGCTGAGCAATCAGCCCCAGCATTTT | CASSVGGLSNQPQHF | NA | TRBJ1-5 | NA | TRBV9
TGCAGCGGCGGGGACGGGAGTTACGAGCAGTACTTC | CSGGDGSYEQYF | NA | TRBJ2-7 | NA | TRBV29-1
TGTGCCTGGGACAGCTTGAACACTGAAGCTTTCTTT | CAWDSLNTEAFF | NA | TRBJ1-1 | NA | TRBV30
TGTGCCAGCAGCTTGACAGGGGGCAACTCACCCCTCCACTTT | CASSLTGGNSPLHF | NA | TRBJ1-6 | TRBD1 | TRBV5-6
TGTGCCAGCAGTACACCCGGGACAGGGTATGGCTACACCTTC | CASSTPGTGYGYTF | few | TRBJ1-2 | TRBD1 | TRBV6-1
TGTGCCAGCAGCTTGGGACTAGCGGGCTTTAATGAGCAGTTCTTC | CASSLGLAGFNEQFF | NA | TRBJ2-1 | TRBD2 | TRBV5-8
TGTGCCAGCAGTGAAGCGCCGCAGAGCAATCAGCCCCAGCATTTT | CASSEAPQSNQPQHF | NA | TRBJ1-5 | NA | TRBV6-1
TGTGCCAGCAGCTCGGGACGGGGAGGCTTCCGAGAGACCCAGTACTTC | CASSSGRGGFRETQYF | NA | TRBJ2-5 | NA | TRBV11-3
TGTGCCAGCAGTTCCTTCGGTGAGCAGTTCTTC | CASSSFGEQFF | NA | TRBJ2-1 | NA | TRBV27
TGTGCCAGCAGTCCGCGGACAGGCGACTACGAGCAGTACTTC | CASSPRTGDYEQYF | NA | TRBJ2-7 | TRBD1 | TRBV28